This T cell receptor (beta chain) came from a study of OX40 agonist ivuxolimab in advanced cancers. Background on the study: Patients enrolled in dose escalation were diagnosed with hepatocellular carcinoma, melanoma, renal cell or head and neck cancer. Prior anti-PD-1, anti-PD-L1 or anti-CTLA-4 therapy did not bar entry, and roughly 40% had some. Study-wide points: The specificity for antigen of the expanded peripheral T cells was not determined.

Germline V lookup: CDR1 SGHNT, CDR2 YYREEE (reference sequence). CDR3 length: 14 residues. Measured with immunoSEQ multiplex PCR; TCRdb has only the in-frame clones, and not every one. The sample lists roughly 76,000 clones, 84% seen once, with about 25% in the top ten. On this clone itself: Its antigen remains unidentified. At one end, the junction sequence differs from germline, possibly due to a read error.

This receptor was identified in an adult with an advanced solid tumor such as melanoma, head and neck, liver or kidney cancer. Sequenced material: CD4+ or CD8+ T cells sorted from blood, taken in a trial of the OX40 agonist ivuxolimab. The chain employs TRBV5-4 and TRBJ2-3, with unresolved D. Here the CDR3 reads CASSLGRTTDTQYF. CDR3 in DNA: TGTGCCAGCAGTTTGGGCCGGACCACAGATACGCAGTATTTT.